This T cell receptor beta chain emerged from a study of identical twins. TCRdb recomputed calls from the 5' RACE reads with MiXCR, one row per CDR3 protein. The sample lists just under 550,000 distinct CDR3 sequences, around 15% occurring once. The CDR3 loop spans 15 amino acids. V was clipped by 0 bases and J by 5 bases, with 12 bases between them. Germline V gives CDR1 SGHRS, CDR2 YFSETQ. This clonotype was recorded at least ten times. These same data were also listed under a study on yellow fever vaccine responses in identical twins.

The chain links TRBV5-1 to TRBJ1-5; weak D call: TRBD1 (6 bases). This clonotype was obtained from a woman in her late teens or twenties in good health. The sequenced sample consisted of CD4+ T cells sorted from blood. The CDR3 reads CASSLGTDLYQPQHF. CDR3 bases: TGCGCCAGCAGCTTGGGGACAGATCTCTATCAGCCCCAGCATTTT.